The rows below give T cell receptor beta chains drawn from one sample of a study of blood T cell repertoires in COVID-19. The table came from immunoSEQ multiplex PCR; TCRdb's copy has only in-frame clones and leaves some out. The sample has roughly 150,000 clones, about 80% seen once. Sequencing input: PBMCs or T cells enriched from blood (not recorded which). These receptors were taken from a man aged 50-59 years in a cohort exposed to, infected with or recovered from COVID-19 (not recorded which). Both conserved end residues are part of each CDR3. A D gene is named only where the DNA matches it firmly. The size field is filled for only some rows; it gives once, few, many or a size class.

CDR3 DNA: TGTGCCAGCAGCTTAAATGTGGCAGAGACCCAGTACTTC
CDR3 protein: CASSLNVAETQYF
J gene: TRBJ2-5
V gene: TRBV11-2
clone size: NA
D gene: NA

CDR3 DNA: TGTGCCAGCAGTGTTCGGGTCCTCCCGCCTGGAAACACCATATATTTT
CDR3 protein: CASSVRVLPPGNTIYF
J gene: TRBJ1-3
V gene: TRBV2
clone size: NA
D gene: NA

CDR3 DNA: TGTGCCAGCAGCTCGAGGGGGCGCGACACCGGGGAGCTGTTTTTT
CDR3 protein: CASSSRGRDTGELFF
J gene: TRBJ2-2
V gene: TRBV11-1
clone size: NA
D gene: TRBD1

CDR3 DNA: TGTGCCAGCAGCCAAGGACAGGTCTACGAGCAGTACTTC
CDR3 protein: CASSQGQVYEQYF
J gene: TRBJ2-7
V gene: TRBV3-1/TRBV3-2
clone size: NA
D gene: NA

CDR3 DNA: TGTGCCAGCAGTTACGATGACGGGACAGGGGGAACCGAGCAGTACTTC
CDR3 protein: CASSYDDGTGGTEQYF
J gene: TRBJ2-7
V gene: TRBV6-5
clone size: NA
D gene: TRBD1

CDR3 DNA: TGTGCCACCAGTGATTTCAGCGGGAACACCGGGGAGCTGTTTTTT
CDR3 protein: CATSDFSGNTGELFF
J gene: TRBJ2-2
V gene: TRBV24-1
clone size: NA
D gene: NA

CDR3 DNA: TGTGCCAGCAGCTTAGACCCGGGCAGGGTGAACACTGAAGCTTTCTTT
CDR3 protein: CASSLDPGRVNTEAFF
J gene: TRBJ1-1
V gene: TRBV7-2
clone size: NA
D gene: NA

CDR3 DNA: TGTGCCAGCAGCTCCGGACTAGCGGGAGTTGTTGAGACCCAGTACTTC
CDR3 protein: CASSSGLAGVVETQYF
J gene: TRBJ2-5
V gene: TRBV5-4
clone size: NA
D gene: TRBD2

CDR3 DNA: TGTGCCAGCAGTACCCCCGGAGGAGGCGGCTACACCTTC
CDR3 protein: CASSTPGGGGYTF
J gene: TRBJ1-2
V gene: TRBV6-5
clone size: NA
D gene: NA

CDR3 DNA: TGTGCCAGCAGGGGACAGAGCGCCGGGGAGCTGTTTTTT
CDR3 protein: CASRGQSAGELFF
J gene: TRBJ2-2
V gene: TRBV2
clone size: NA
D gene: TRBD1

CDR3 DNA: TGTGCCAGCAGCGTTGACAGCTCTGGGGCCAACGTCCTGACTTTC
CDR3 protein: CASSVDSSGANVLTF
J gene: TRBJ2-6
V gene: TRBV7-2
clone size: NA
D gene: NA

CDR3 DNA: TGTGCCAGCAGCCAAGAAATCTCCGGGACACCATGGACCTATGGCTACACCTTC
CDR3 protein: CASSQEISGTPWTYGYTF
J gene: TRBJ1-2
V gene: TRBV14
clone size: NA
D gene: NA

CDR3 DNA: TGTGCCAGCAGCTTCGGCGGGGGGGACGAGCAGTACTTC
CDR3 protein: CASSFGGGDEQYF
J gene: TRBJ2-7
V gene: TRBV5-4
clone size: NA
D gene: TRBD2

CDR3 DNA: TGCGCCAGCAGCCAAGACCCGATGACAGGGGGCTGGATGAACACTGAAGCTTTCTTT
CDR3 protein: CASSQDPMTGGWMNTEAFF
J gene: TRBJ1-1
V gene: TRBV4-3
clone size: NA
D gene: TRBD1

CDR3 DNA: TGCAGCGTTGAAGATGGGGGACTAGCGGGTTACTTCTCTGGGGCCAACGTCCTGACTTTC
CDR3 protein: CSVEDGGLAGYFSGANVLTF
J gene: TRBJ2-6
V gene: TRBV29-1
clone size: NA
D gene: TRBD2

CDR3 DNA: TGTGCCAGCAGCAAAAGCCCTAATGAAAAACTGTTTTTT
CDR3 protein: CASSKSPNEKLFF
J gene: TRBJ1-4
V gene: TRBV6-5
clone size: NA
D gene: NA

CDR3 DNA: TGTGCCAGCTCGCCGACGACAGGGACCCTTTCGGAGACCCAGTACTTC
CDR3 protein: CASSPTTGTLSETQYF
J gene: TRBJ2-5
V gene: TRBV18
clone size: NA
D gene: TRBD1

CDR3 DNA: TGCGCCAGCAGCTTGGCCGAGGGACAGGGGAACACTGAAGCTTTCTTT
CDR3 protein: CASSLAEGQGNTEAFF
J gene: TRBJ1-1
V gene: TRBV5-1
clone size: NA
D gene: TRBD1

CDR3 DNA: TGTGCCAGCTCACCACTGTATCCCCCCGATGAGCAGTTCTTC
CDR3 protein: CASSPLYPPDEQFF
J gene: TRBJ2-1
V gene: TRBV18
clone size: NA
D gene: NA

CDR3 DNA: TGCGCCAGCAGCGCGGGACCAAACTACGAGCAGTACTTC
CDR3 protein: CASSAGPNYEQYF
J gene: TRBJ2-7
V gene: TRBV5-1
clone size: NA
D gene: NA

CDR3 DNA: TGTGCCAGCAGTTTTCGGACAGGGGTGGTTTACGAGCAGTACTTC
CDR3 protein: CASSFRTGVVYEQYF
J gene: TRBJ2-7
V gene: TRBV27
clone size: NA
D gene: TRBD1

CDR3 DNA: TGCGCCAGCAGCTTGGTGGCAGATATGAACACTGAAGCTTTCTTT
CDR3 protein: CASSLVADMNTEAFF
J gene: TRBJ1-1
V gene: TRBV5-1
clone size: few
D gene: NA

CDR3 DNA: TGTGCCAGCAGTTTATCGATGGCTGCCGGGGAGCTGTTTTTT
CDR3 protein: CASSLSMAAGELFF
J gene: TRBJ2-2
V gene: TRBV27
clone size: NA
D gene: NA

CDR3 DNA: TGTGCCAGCTCACCACTGGTGACACTTAACAATGAGCAGTTCTTC
CDR3 protein: CASSPLVTLNNEQFF
J gene: TRBJ2-1
V gene: TRBV18
clone size: NA
D gene: NA

CDR3 DNA: TGTGCCAGTAGTATTGGGACTAGCTCTTACAATGAGCAGTTCTTC
CDR3 protein: CASSIGTSSYNEQFF
J gene: TRBJ2-1
V gene: TRBV19
clone size: NA
D gene: TRBD2

CDR3 DNA: TGTGCCAGCAAGGAGCGGCCGACCGGGGAGCTGTTTTTT
CDR3 protein: CASKERPTGELFF
J gene: TRBJ2-2
V gene: TRBV2
clone size: NA
D gene: NA

CDR3 DNA: TGTGCCAGCAGTAGGGACAGTATGAACACTGAAGCTTTCTTT
CDR3 protein: CASSRDSMNTEAFF
J gene: TRBJ1-1
V gene: TRBV2
clone size: NA
D gene: TRBD1

CDR3 DNA: TGTGCCATCAGTGAGTCGCGTGAAGCTTTCTTT
CDR3 protein: CAISESREAFF
J gene: TRBJ1-1
V gene: TRBV10-3
clone size: NA
D gene: NA

CDR3 DNA: TGTGCCAGCAGCTTAGCGGGTGGAGGGGGCTACACCTTC
CDR3 protein: CASSLAGGGGYTF
J gene: TRBJ1-2
V gene: TRBV7-9
clone size: NA
D gene: NA

CDR3 DNA: TGTGCCAGCAGCAGAACTAGCACAGATACGCAGTATTTT
CDR3 protein: CASSRTSTDTQYF
J gene: TRBJ2-3
V gene: TRBV21-1
clone size: NA
D gene: NA

CDR3 DNA: TGTGCCACCAGTGCCCCTCCGTCCCTTTCTCAGTATTTT
CDR3 protein: CATSAPPSLSQYF
J gene: TRBJ2-3
V gene: TRBV24-1
clone size: NA
D gene: NA